This T cell receptor beta chain was identified in a study of control samples from healthy donors and cancer patients. In germline, CDR1 is MNHEY, CDR2 SVGAGI. V lost 6 bases and J 6 bases, leaving 15 bases between the germline ends. The CDR3 is made up of 13 amino acids. This table comes from immunoSEQ multiplex PCR, and its TCRdb copy is limited to in-frame clones, with some not included. The data hold approximately 100,000 clones, with roughly four fifths observed a single time. The TCR sequence derives from a man aged 55-75 years in good health. J is TRBJ2-7 and V is TRBV6-5, with D unresolved. Material: blood. The CDR3 reads CASRVRPGSEQYF. The DNA for the CDR3 is TGTGCCAGCAGGGTTAGGCCCGGTAGCGAGCAGTACTTC.